This TCR beta chain was retrieved from a study of blood T cell repertoires in COVID-19. This clone was seen only once. Original processing methods: How many nucleated cells were present was estimated from reference gene primer amplification. Measured with immunoSEQ multiplex PCR; TCRdb has only the in-frame clones, and not every one. The V and J calls and clone size come from that table; D and trimming were worked out from the DNA. Of under 250,000 clones in the sample, about four fifths were seen once. The germline V and J ends were trimmed by 5 bases and 1 base, with 11 bases remaining between them. The CDR3 has 14 residues. The germline V gene encodes CDR1 SGHTA and CDR2 FQGTGA.

The sample was PBMCs or T cells enriched from blood (not recorded which). The chain uses TRBV7-3 and TRBJ1-1; D uncertain. The receptor was isolated from a woman in her 40s who had been exposed to COVID-19. In nucleotides, the CDR3 is TGTGCCAGCAGCCTGGGCCAGAAGAACACTGAAGCTTTCTTT. Its translation: CASSLGQKNTEAFF.